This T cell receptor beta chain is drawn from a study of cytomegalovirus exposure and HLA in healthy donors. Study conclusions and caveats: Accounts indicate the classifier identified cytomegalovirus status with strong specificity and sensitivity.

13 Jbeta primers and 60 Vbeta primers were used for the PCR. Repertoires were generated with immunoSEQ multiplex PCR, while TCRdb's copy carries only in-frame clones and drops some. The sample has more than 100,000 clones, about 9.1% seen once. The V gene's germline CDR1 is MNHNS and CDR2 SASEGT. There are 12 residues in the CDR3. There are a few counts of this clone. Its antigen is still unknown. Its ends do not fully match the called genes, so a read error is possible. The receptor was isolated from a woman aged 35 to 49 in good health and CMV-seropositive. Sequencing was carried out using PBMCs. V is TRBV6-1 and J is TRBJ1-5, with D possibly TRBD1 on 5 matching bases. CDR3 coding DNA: TGTGCAAGCAACTGGGGCAATCAGCACCAGCATTTT. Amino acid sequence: CASNWGNQHQHF.